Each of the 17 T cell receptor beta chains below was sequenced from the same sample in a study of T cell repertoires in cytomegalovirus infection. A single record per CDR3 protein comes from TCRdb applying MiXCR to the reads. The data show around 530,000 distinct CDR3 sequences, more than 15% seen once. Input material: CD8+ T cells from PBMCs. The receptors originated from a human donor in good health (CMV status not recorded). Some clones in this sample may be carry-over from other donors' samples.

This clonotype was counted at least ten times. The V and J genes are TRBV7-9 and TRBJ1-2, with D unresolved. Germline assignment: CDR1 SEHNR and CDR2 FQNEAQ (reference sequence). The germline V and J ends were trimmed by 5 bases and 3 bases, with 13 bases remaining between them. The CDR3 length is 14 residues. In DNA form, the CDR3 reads TGTGCCAGCAGCCCCCCCCAGGTCCACTATGGCTACACCTTC. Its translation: CASSPPQVHYGYTF.

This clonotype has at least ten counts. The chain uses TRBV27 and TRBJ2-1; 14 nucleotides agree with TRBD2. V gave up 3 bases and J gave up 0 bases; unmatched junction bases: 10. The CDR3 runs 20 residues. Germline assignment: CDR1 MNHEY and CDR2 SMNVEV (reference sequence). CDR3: CASSFQTSGRAPSSYNEQFF. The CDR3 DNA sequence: TGTGCCAGCAGTTTCCAGACTAGCGGGAGGGCCCCGAGCTCCTACAATGAGCAGTTCTTC.

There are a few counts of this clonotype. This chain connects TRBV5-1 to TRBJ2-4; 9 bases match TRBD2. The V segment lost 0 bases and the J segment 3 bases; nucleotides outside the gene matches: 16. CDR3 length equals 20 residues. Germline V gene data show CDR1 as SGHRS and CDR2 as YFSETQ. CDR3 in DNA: TGCGCCAGCAGCTTGGCCCTTAGCGGGGGAGCGGAGGTAAACAAAAACATTCAGTACTTC. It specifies CASSLALSGGAEVNKNIQYF. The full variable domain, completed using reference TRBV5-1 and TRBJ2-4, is KAGVTQTPRYLIKTRGQQVTLSCSPISGHRSVSWYQQTPGQGLQFLFEYFSETQRNKGNFPGRFSGRQFSNSRSEMNVSTLELGDSALYLCASSLALSGGAEVNKNIQYFGAGTRLSVL.

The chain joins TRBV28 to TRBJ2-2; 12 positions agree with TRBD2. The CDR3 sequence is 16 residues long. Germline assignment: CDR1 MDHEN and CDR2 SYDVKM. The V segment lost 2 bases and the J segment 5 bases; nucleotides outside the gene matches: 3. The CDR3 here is CASSLLGLAGTGELFF. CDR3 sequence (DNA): TGTGCCAGCAGTTTACTCGGACTAGCGGGGACCGGGGAGCTGTTTTTT.

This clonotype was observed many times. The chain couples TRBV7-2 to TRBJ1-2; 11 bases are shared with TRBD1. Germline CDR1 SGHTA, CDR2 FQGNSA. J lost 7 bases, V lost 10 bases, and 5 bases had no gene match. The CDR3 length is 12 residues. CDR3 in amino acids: CANGQGAFGYTF. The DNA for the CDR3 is TGTGCCAACGGACAGGGGGCGTTTGGCTACACCTTC.

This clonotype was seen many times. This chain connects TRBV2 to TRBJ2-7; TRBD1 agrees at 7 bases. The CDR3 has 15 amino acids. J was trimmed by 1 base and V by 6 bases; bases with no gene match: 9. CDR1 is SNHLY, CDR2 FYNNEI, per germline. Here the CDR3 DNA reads TGTGCCAGCAGCGGCCGGGACAGCAGTTCCTACGAGCAGTACTTC. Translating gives CASSGRDSSSYEQYF. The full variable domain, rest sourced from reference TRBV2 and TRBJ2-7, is EPEVTQTPSHQVTQMGQEVILRCVPISNHLYFYWYRQILGQKVEFLVSFYNNEISEKSEIFDDQFSVERPDGSNFTLKIRSTKLEDSAMYFCASSGRDSSSYEQYFGPGTRLTVT.

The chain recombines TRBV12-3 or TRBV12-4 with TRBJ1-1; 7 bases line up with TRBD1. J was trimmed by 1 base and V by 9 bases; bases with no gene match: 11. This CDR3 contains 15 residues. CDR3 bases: TGTGCCAGGATCGCCCTCAGGGGGGGGAACACTGAAGCTTTCTTT. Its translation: CARIALRGGNTEAFF.

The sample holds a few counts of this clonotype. CDR3 nucleotide sequence: TGCAGCGTTGAAGAAGGCGGAATTGCGTGGTTCTTC. Amino acids: CSVEEGGIAWFF. The chain links TRBV29-1 to TRBJ2-1; D gene unclear. CDR1 is SQVTM, CDR2 ANQGSEA, per germline. The CDR3 covers 12 residues. Trimming stripped 0 bases from V and 15 bases from J, with 15 bases between.

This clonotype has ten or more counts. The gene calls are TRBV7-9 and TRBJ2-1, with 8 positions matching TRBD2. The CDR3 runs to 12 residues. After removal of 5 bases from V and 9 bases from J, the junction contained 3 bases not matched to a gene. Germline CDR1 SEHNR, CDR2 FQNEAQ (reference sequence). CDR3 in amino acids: CASSRSGAEQFF. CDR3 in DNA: TGTGCCAGCAGCCGTAGCGGGGCTGAGCAGTTCTTC. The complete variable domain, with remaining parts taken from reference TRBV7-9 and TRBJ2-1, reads DTGVSQNPRHKITKRGQNVTFRCDPISEHNRLYWYRQTLGQGPEFLTYFQNEAQLEKSRLLSDRFSAERPKGSFSTLEIQRTEQGDSAMYLCASSRSGAEQFFGPGTRLTVL.

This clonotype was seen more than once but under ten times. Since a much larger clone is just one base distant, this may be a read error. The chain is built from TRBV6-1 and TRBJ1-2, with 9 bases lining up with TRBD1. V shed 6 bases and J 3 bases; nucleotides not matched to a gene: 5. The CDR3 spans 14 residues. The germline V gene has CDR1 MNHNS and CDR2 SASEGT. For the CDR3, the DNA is TGTGCCAGCAGCTTGGACAGGGGCGACTATGGCTACACCTTC. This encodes CASSLDRGDYGYTF.

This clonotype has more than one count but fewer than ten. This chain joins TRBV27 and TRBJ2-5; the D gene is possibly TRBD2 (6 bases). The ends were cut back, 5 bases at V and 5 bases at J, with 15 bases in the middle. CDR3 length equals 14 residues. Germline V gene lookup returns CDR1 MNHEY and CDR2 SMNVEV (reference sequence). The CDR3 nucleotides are TGTGCCAGCAGTCCCCGCCTAGCGAGGGAGACCCAGTACTTC. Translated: CASSPRLARETQYF.

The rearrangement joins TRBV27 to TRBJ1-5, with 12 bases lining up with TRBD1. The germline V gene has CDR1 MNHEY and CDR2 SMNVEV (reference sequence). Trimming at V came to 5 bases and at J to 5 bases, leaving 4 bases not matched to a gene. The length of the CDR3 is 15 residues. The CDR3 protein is CASSQGQGAYQPQHF. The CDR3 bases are TGTGCCAGCAGTCAGGGACAGGGGGCATATCAGCCCCAGCATTTT.

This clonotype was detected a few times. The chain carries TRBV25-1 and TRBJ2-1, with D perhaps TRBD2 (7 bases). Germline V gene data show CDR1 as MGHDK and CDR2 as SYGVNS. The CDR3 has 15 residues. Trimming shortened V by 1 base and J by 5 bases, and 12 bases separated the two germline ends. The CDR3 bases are TGTGCCAGCAGTGAATGGGGGGGCCACAACAATGAGCAGTTCTTC. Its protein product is CASSEWGGHNNEQFF.

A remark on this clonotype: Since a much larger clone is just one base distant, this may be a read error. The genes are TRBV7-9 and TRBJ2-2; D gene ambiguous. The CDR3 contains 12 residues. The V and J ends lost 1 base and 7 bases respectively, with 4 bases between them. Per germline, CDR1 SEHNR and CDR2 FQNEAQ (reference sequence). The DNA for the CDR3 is TGTGCCAGCAGCTTAGGCTTCGGGGAGCTGTTTTTT. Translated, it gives CASSLGFGELFF.

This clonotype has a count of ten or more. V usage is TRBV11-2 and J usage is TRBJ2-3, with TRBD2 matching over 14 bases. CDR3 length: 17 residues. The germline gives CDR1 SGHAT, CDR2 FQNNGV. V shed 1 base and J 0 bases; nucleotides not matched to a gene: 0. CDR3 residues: CASSLGTSGRSTDTQYF. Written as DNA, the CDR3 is TGTGCCAGCAGCTTAGGGACTAGCGGGAGGAGCACAGATACGCAGTATTTT.

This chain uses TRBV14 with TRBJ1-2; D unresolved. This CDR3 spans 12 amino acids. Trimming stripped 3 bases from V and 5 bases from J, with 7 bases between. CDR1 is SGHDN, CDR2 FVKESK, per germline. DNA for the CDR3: TGTGCCAGCAGCCACGGACGGTATGGCTACACCTTC. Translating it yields CASSHGRYGYTF.

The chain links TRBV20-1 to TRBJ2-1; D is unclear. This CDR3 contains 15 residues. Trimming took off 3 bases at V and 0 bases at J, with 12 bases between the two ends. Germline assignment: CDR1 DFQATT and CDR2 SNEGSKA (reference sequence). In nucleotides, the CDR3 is TGCAGTGCTAGCGATCTTTCGCCCTCCTACAATGAGCAGTTCTTC. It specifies CSASDLSPSYNEQFF.